The present TCR beta chain was sequenced within a study of vaccination and CD4 T cells after COVID-19. Details on this clonotype: As yet, its antigen is unknown.

Sequencing of DNA taken from cultured CD4+ T cells relied on the Oncomine TCR Beta short-read assay. TCRdb processed the PCR reads anew with MiXCR; each CDR3 protein has one entry. The data hold some 15,000 distinct CDR3 sequences, with under 75% observed a single time. Noted treatment: approximately nine-day PBMC culture with coronavirus spike peptide pools or control peptides (ViraFEST assay). This TCR derives from a human donor who had recovered from COVID-19. Specimen: CD4+ T cells from blood, cultured in vitro.

The CDR3 bases are TGTGCCAGCAGTCCAACAGGGGTCCAAGAGACCCAGTACTTC. Its translation: CASSPTGVQETQYF. The chain couples TRBV7-2 to TRBJ2-5; TRBD1 agrees at 7 bases. Germline V gives CDR1 SGHTA, CDR2 FQGNSA. The J segment lost 1 base and the V segment lost 6 bases, leaving 5 bases of the junction unmatched. The CDR3 loop spans 14 amino acids.